The clone carrying this T cell receptor beta chain came up once. These data originate in a study of OX40 agonist ivuxolimab in advanced cancers. Overall study: Dose-escalation cases comprised hepatocellular carcinoma, melanoma, renal cell or head and neck cancer.

Produced via immunoSEQ multiplex PCR; TCRdb's table is partial and in-frame only. This table holds 50,000 or so clones, 70% to 90% found once. The CDR3 has 18 residues. The germline V gene has CDR1 SGHAT and CDR2 FQNNGV. V was shortened by 2 bases and J by 4 bases, with 23 bases between the two germline ends. It was autoimmune disease history or systemic immunosuppression that excluded patients. This chain uses TRBV11-2 with TRBJ1-2; perhaps TRBD1 as D (5 bases). The clonotype originates from an adult with an advanced solid tumor such as melanoma, head and neck, liver or kidney cancer. Sequencing used CD4+ or CD8+ T cells sorted from blood, obtained in a trial of the OX40 agonist ivuxolimab. The CDR3, as DNA: TGTGCCAGCAGCTTATCCTCATCTGGATTTGGGACCGGCTATGGCTACACCTTC. Its translation: CASSLSSSGFGTGYGYTF.